This T cell receptor beta chain was sequenced in a study of blood T cell repertoires in COVID-19. Study as a whole: Nucleic acid was either cDNA or gDNA, and it came from T cells, B-cell-depleted T cells, or PBMCs.

CDR3 length: 15 amino acids. Germline V gene lookup returns CDR1 SGHAT and CDR2 FQNNGV. After removal of 1 base from V and 1 base from J, the junction contained 3 bases not matched to a gene. Some clones are missing from TCRdb's copy, which holds only in-frame ones; the method was immunoSEQ multiplex PCR. The sample has about 100,000 clones; around 87% are singletons. This clone was found many times. The sequence came from a human donor in a cohort sampled during active COVID-19. The chain has TRBV11-2 and TRBJ1-1; TRBD1 matches at 7 bases. The sequenced sample was peripheral blood. CDR3 sequence (DNA): TGTGCCAGCAGCTTAGGATCAGGGGGGAACACTGAAGCTTTCTTT. This translates into CASSLGSGGNTEAFF.